This entry lists 13 T cell receptor beta chains sequenced from one sample in a study of blood T cell repertoires in COVID-19. TCRdb's copy holds only in-frame clones and misses some; the assay was immunoSEQ multiplex PCR. The sample records fewer than 200,000 clones, 81% being singletons. Input material: peripheral blood. The receptors here all came from a middle-aged woman with COVID-19, enrolled during active disease.

The V call is TRBV21-1, the J call TRBJ1-2. TRBV21-1 is a listed pseudogene. This CDR3 is built from 13 residues. The CDR3 loop is CASSKPPTRGDTF. The CDR3 DNA follows: TGTGCCAGCAGCAAACCCCCTACGCGGGGAGACACCTTC.

The chain couples TRBV27 to TRBJ2-7; D may be TRBD1 (7 bases). The CDR3 spans 14 residues. Trimming removed 7 bases at V and 0 bases at J, with 13 bases between. Germline V gives CDR1 MNHEY, CDR2 SMNVEV (reference sequence). CDR3 amino acids: CASTGGQFSYEQYV. The DNA of the CDR3 is TGTGCCAGCACAGGGGGGCAGTTCTCCTACGAGCAGTACGTC.

This clone appeared a few times. Additional DNA sequences in this sample encode the identical CDR3. The chain links TRBV18 to TRBJ2-7; 9 bases map to TRBD2. The germline V gene has CDR1 KGHSH and CDR2 LQKENI. The CDR3 has 15 amino acids. The ends lost 2 bases at V and 2 bases at J; junction bases unmatched: 4. CDR3 nucleotide sequence: TGTGCCAGCTCACCAGGAAGCGGGAGGACCTACGAGCAGTACTTC. This encodes CASSPGSGRTYEQYF.

Here the CDR3 reads CASTRDRKVHQETQYF. DNA for the CDR3: TGTGCCAGCACTAGGGACAGAAAAGTTCACCAAGAGACCCAGTACTTC. The V and J genes are TRBV2 and TRBJ2-5; TRBD1 aligns across 7 bases. This CDR3 contains 16 residues. In germline, CDR1 is SNHLY, CDR2 FYNNEI. V lost 7 bases to trimming and J lost 0 bases; unmatched junction nucleotides: 11.

This clone came up once. The chain is built from TRBV5-5 and TRBJ2-3; TRBD2 might be the D (5 bases). Germline CDR1 reads SGHKS; CDR2 reads YYEKEE (reference sequence). The CDR3 is 16 amino acids. V dropped 0 bases and J dropped 2 bases, with 13 bases sitting between them. The CDR3 nucleotides read TGTGCCAGCAGCTTGGGGCGGCAGGACTTCACAGATACGCAGTATTTT. Residues: CASSLGRQDFTDTQYF.

This sequence joins TRBV14 and TRBJ1-1; the match to TRBD1 covers 7 bases. V was pared by 1 base and J by 3 bases, with 8 bases of the junction left unmatched. Per the germline V gene, CDR1 is SGHDN and CDR2 is FVKESK. The CDR3 has 16 amino acids. CDR3 DNA: TGTGCCAGCAGCCAAGGAATTAGACAGGGCCACACTGAAGCTTTCTTT. The encoded protein is CASSQGIRQGHTEAFF. The whole variable domain, remainder taken from reference TRBV14 and TRBJ1-1, is EAGVTQFPSHSVIEKGQTVTLRCDPISGHDNLYWYRRVMGKEIKFLLHFVKESKQDESGMPNNRFLAERTGGTYSTLKVQPAELEDSGVYFCASSQGIRQGHTEAFFGQGTRLTVV.

V is TRBV6-5 and J is TRBJ1-4, with 7 bases that match TRBD1. There are 15 residues in the CDR3. Germline assignment: CDR1 MNHEY and CDR2 SVGAGI. The V gene end was trimmed by 7 bases and the J gene end by 3 bases; junction bases not matched to a gene: 8. CDR3 DNA: TGTGCCAGCACCACAGGGACAGCTTCTAATGAAAAACTGTTTTTT. Protein sequence: CASTTGTASNEKLFF.

The V call is TRBV6-5, the J call TRBJ2-7, with a weak D call TRBD1 (5 bases). This CDR3 contains 14 residues. The V end lost 10 bases, the J end lost 0 bases, and 16 bases lay between the germline ends. Germline values: CDR1 MNHEY, CDR2 SVGAGI. The CDR3 loop reads CATPHYRSSYEQYV. In DNA form, the CDR3 reads TGTGCCACCCCACACTACAGGAGCTCCTACGAGCAGTACGTC.

This clone appeared a few times. The chain is built from TRBV28 and TRBJ2-1; 13 bases match TRBD2. The CDR3 has 16 amino acids. V was pared by 6 bases and J by 10 bases, with 12 bases of the junction left unmatched. CDR1 is MDHEN, CDR2 SYDVKM, per germline. CDR3 sequence (DNA): TGTGCCAGCAGACAAGGACTAGCGGGAGTTGTTGGGGAGCAGTTCTTC. The encoded protein is CASRQGLAGVVGEQFF.

The V call is TRBV28, the J call TRBJ2-1; D perhaps matches TRBD2 (5 bases). Germline CDR1 and CDR2: MDHEN and SYDVKM. With 3 bases removed from V and 6 bases from J, the gap between germline ends came to 18 bases. This CDR3 has 16 amino acids. The CDR3 region has the DNA TGTGCCAGCAGTTTCGCGTCTGGGGTGAGGGTCAATGAGCAGTTCTTC. It encodes CASSFASGVRVNEQFF.

This clone occurred once. The V gene is TRBV2, the J gene TRBJ1-2; a possible D gene is TRBD1 (6 bases). Germline V gene lookup returns CDR1 SNHLY and CDR2 FYNNEI. The CDR3 has 12 amino acids. V gave up 8 bases and J gave up 4 bases, with 11 bases separating them. CDR3 in DNA: TGTGCCAGCCGGGACAACAGCTATGGCTACACCTTC. This translates into CASRDNSYGYTF.

The chain combines TRBV3-1 (or the pseudogene TRBV3-2) with TRBJ2-3, with TRBD2 identical over 8 bases. The CDR3 is 18 amino acids. The junction had 12 bases not matched to a gene; V was cut back by 1 base and J by 3 bases. Germline loops: CDR1 LGHDT, CDR2 YNNKEL (reference sequence). CDR3 in amino acids: CASSQVPRVSGVTDTQYF. The CDR3 DNA follows: TGTGCCAGCAGCCAAGTCCCTAGAGTTAGCGGGGTGACAGATACGCAGTATTTT.

This chain connects TRBV7-9 to TRBJ1-1; D might be TRBD1 (6 bases). Trimming took 6 bases from V and 6 from J, leaving 14 bases between them. The germline gives CDR1 SEHNR, CDR2 FQNEAQ (reference sequence). The CDR3 totals 13 residues. CDR3 sequence reads: CASRGRGEAEAFF. The CDR3 DNA is TGTGCCAGCAGGGGGAGGGGGGAGGCTGAAGCTTTCTTT.